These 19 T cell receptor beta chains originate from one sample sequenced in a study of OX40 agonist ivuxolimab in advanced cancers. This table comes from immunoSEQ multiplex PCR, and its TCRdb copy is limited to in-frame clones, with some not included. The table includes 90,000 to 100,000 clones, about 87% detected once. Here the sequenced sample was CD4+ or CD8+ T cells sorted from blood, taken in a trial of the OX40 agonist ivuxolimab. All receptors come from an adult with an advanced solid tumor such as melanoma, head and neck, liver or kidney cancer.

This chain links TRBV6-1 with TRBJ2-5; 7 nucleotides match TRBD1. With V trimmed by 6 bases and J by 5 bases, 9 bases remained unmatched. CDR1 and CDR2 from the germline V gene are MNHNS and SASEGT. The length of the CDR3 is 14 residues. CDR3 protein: CASREGQPPETQYF. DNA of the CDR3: TGTGCCAGCAGAGAGGGACAGCCCCCCGAGACCCAGTACTTC.

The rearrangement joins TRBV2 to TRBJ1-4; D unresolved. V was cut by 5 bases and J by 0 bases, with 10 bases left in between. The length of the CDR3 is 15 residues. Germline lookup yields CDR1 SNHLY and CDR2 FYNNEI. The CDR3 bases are TGTGCCAGCAGTCGGGAAGGTGCAACTAATGAAAAACTGTTTTTT. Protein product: CASSREGATNEKLFF.

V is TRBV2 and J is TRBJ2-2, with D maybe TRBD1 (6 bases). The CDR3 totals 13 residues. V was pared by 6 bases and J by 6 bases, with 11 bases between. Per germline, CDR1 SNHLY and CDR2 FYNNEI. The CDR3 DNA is TGTGCCAGCAGGTACAGGGAGCCCGGGGAGCTGTTTTTT. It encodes CASRYREPGELFF.

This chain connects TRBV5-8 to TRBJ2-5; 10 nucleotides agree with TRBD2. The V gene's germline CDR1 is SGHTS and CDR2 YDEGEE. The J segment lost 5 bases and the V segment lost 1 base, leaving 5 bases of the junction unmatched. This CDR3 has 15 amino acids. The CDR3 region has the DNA TGTGCCAGCAGCTTGTTCCTAGCGGGGGATGAGACCCAGTACTTC. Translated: CASSLFLAGDETQYF.

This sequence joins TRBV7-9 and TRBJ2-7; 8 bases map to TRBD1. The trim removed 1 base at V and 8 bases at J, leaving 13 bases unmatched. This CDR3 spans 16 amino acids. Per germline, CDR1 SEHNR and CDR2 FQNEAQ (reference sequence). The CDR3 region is CASSLGGAQGANKQYF. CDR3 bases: TGTGCCAGCAGCTTAGGAGGCGCGCAGGGGGCGAACAAGCAGTACTTC.

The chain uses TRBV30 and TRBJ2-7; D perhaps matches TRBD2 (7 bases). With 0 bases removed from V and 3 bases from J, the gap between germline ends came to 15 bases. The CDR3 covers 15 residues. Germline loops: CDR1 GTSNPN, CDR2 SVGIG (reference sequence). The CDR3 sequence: CAWSVSGGLNYEQYF. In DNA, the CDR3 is TGTGCCTGGAGTGTATCCGGGGGGCTTAACTACGAGCAGTACTTC.

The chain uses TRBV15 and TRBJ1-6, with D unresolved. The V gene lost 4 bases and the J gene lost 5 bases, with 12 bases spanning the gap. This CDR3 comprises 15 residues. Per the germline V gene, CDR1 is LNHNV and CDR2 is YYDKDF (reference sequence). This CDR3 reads CATSTTEFDNSPLHF. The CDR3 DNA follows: TGTGCCACCAGCACTACAGAGTTTGATAATTCACCCCTCCACTTT.

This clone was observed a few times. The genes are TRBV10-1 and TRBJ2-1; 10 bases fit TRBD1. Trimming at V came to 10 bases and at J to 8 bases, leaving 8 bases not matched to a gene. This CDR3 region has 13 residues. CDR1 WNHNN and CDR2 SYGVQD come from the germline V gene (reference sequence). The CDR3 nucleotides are TGCGCCACCGCGGGACAGGGGAACTATGAGCAGTTCTTC. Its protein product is CATAGQGNYEQFF.

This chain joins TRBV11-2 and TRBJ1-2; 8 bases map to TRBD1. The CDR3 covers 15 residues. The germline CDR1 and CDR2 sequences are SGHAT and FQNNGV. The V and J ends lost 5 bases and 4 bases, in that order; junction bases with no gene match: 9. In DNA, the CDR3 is TGTGCCAGCAGCACACAGACAGGGGTTCGCTATGGCTACACCTTC. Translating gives CASSTQTGVRYGYTF.

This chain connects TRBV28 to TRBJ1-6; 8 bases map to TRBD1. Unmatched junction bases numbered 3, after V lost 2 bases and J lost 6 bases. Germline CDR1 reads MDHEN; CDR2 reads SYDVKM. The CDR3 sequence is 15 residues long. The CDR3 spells CASSLPDRGNSPLHF. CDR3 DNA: TGTGCCAGCAGTTTACCCGACAGGGGTAATTCACCCCTCCACTTT.

The CDR3 is CASSLTGGQNYEQYF. Written as DNA, the CDR3 is TGTGCCAGCAGTTTAACGGGGGGGCAAAACTACGAGCAGTACTTC. V is TRBV28 and J is TRBJ2-7; 8 nucleotides line up with TRBD2. Trimming at V came to 2 bases and at J to 3 bases, leaving 6 bases not matched to a gene. The germline V gene has CDR1 MDHEN and CDR2 SYDVKM. This CDR3 spans 15 amino acids. The variable domain in full, completed from reference TRBV28 and TRBJ2-7, reads DVKVTQSSRYLVKRTGEKVFLECVQDMDHENMFWYRQDPGLGLRLIYFSYDVKMKEKGDIPEGYSVSREKKERFSLILESASTNQTSMYLCASSLTGGQNYEQYFGPGTRLTVT.

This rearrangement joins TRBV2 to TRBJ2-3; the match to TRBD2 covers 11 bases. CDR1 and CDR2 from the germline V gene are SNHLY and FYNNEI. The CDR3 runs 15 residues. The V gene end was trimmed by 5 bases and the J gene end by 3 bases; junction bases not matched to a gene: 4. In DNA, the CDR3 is TGTGCCAGCAGTCCCCTAGCGGGGGGAACAGATACGCAGTATTTT. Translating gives CASSPLAGGTDTQYF.

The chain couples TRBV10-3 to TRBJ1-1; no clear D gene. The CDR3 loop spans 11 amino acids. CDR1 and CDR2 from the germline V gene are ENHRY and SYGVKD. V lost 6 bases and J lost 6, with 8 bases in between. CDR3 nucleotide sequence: TGTGCCATCAGGGGCGGGGCTGAAGCTTTCTTT. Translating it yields CAIRGGAEAFF.

CDR3 nucleotides: TGTGCCAGCAGGGCCGGGACAGCTAATGAAAAACTGTTTTTT. Its translation is CASRAGTANEKLFF. The V and J genes are TRBV2 and TRBJ1-4, with 7 bases lining up with TRBD1. CDR3 length: 14 residues. The germline V gene encodes CDR1 SNHLY and CDR2 FYNNEI. The V segment lost 6 bases and the J segment 3 bases; nucleotides outside the gene matches: 4.

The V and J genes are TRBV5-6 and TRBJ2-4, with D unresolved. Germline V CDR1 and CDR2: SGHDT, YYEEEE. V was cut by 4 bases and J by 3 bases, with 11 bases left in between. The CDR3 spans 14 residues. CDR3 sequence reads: CASSLSGGKNIQYF. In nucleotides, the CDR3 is TGTGCCAGCAGCCTGTCCGGTGGCAAAAACATTCAGTACTTC.

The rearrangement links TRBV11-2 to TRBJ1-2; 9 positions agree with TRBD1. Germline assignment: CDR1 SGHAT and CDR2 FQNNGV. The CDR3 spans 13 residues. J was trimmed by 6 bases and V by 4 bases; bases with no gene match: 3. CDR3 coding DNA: TGTGCCAGCAGCTCGAGGACAGGGGATGGCTACACCTTC. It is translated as CASSSRTGDGYTF. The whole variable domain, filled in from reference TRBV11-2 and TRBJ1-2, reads EAGVAQSPRYKIIEKRQSVAFWCNPISGHATLYWYQQILGQGPKLLIQFQNNGVVDDSQLPKDRFSAERLKGVDSTLKIQPAKLEDSAVYLCASSSRTGDGYTFGSGTRLTVV.

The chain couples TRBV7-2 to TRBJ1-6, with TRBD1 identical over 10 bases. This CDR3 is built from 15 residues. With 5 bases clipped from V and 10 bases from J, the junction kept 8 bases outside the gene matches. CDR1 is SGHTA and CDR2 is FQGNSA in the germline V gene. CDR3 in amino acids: CASSPTGTGASPLHF. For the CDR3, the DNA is TGTGCCAGCAGCCCAACTGGGACAGGGGCCTCACCCCTCCACTTT. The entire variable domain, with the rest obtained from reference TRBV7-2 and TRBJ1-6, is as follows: GAGVSQSPSNKVTEKGKDVELRCDPISGHTALYWYRQSLGQGLEFLIYFQGNSAPDKSGLPSDRFSAERTGGSVSTLTIQRTQQEDSAVYLCASSPTGTGASPLHFGNGTRLTVT.

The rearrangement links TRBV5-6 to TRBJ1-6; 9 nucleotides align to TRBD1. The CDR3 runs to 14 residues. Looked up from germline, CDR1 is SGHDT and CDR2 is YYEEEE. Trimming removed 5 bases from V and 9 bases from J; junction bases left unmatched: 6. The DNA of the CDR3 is TGTGCCAGCAGGAGACAGGGGGAGGCTTCACCCCTCCACTTT. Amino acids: CASRRQGEASPLHF.

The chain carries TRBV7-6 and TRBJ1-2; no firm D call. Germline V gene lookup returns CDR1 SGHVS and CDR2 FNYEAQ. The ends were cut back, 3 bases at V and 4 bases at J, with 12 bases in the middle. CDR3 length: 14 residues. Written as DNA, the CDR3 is TGTGCCAGCAGCTTGGACCGGGTTGGCTATGGCTACACCTTC. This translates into CASSLDRVGYGYTF.